This TCR beta chain comes out of a study of blood T cell repertoires in COVID-19. The CDR3 has 15 amino acids. Germline assignment: CDR1 GTSNPN and CDR2 SVGIG (reference sequence). With 6 bases removed from V and 7 bases from J, the gap between germline ends came to 19 bases. This table comes from immunoSEQ multiplex PCR, and its TCRdb copy is limited to in-frame clones, with some not included. The table lists roughly 170,000 clones, 74% of them singletons. A few counts support this clone. The chain employs TRBV30 and TRBJ1-6; D might be TRBD1 (5 bases). This receptor was obtained from a woman older than 75 with acute or convalescent COVID-19. The sequencing sample was made of peripheral blood. CDR3 amino acids: CACTPGGGGNSPLHF. DNA of the CDR3: TGTGCCTGCACGCCTGGCGGGGGGGGGAATTCACCCCTCCACTTT. Using reference TRBV30 and TRBJ1-6 for the parts outside the CDR3, the full variable domain is SQTIHQWPATLVQPVGSPLSLECTVEGTSNPNLYWYRQAAGRGLQLLFYSVGIGQISSEVPQNLSASRPQDRQFILSSKKLLLSDSGFYLCACTPGGGGNSPLHFGNGTRLTVT.